This T cell receptor beta chain was sequenced for a study of blood T cell repertoires in COVID-19. Trimming removed 8 bases from V and 0 bases from J, with 14 bases in between. Germline-derived CDR1 and CDR2 are MNHEY and SVGAGI. This CDR3 contains 15 residues. This clone is a singleton in its sample. Clones were read by immunoSEQ multiplex PCR, and TCRdb kept only the in-frame ones, dropping some. The sample contains about 220,000 clones, approximately 86% of which appear only once. Material: PBMCs or T cells enriched from blood (not recorded which). The chain carries TRBV6-5 and TRBJ1-3; no clear D gene. This clonotype was sampled from a woman in her twenties or thirties with acute COVID-19. CDR3 region: CASSRTPISGNTIYF. In DNA, the CDR3 is TGTGCCAGCTCAAGAACGCCTATCTCTGGAAACACCATATATTTT.